The T cell receptor (beta chain) under discussion was sequenced for a study of a mutant IDH1 vaccine in newly diagnosed glioma. Study-level information: Patients received eight vaccinations in weeks 1, 3, 5, 7, 11, 15, 19, 23. Most had both radiotherapy and temozolomide beforehand; others had only one.

The CDR3 contains 16 residues. V shed 6 bases and J 8 bases; nucleotides not matched to a gene: 16. Germline V gene lookup returns CDR1 KGHSH and CDR2 LQKENI. The repertoire was sequenced with immunoSEQ multiplex PCR; TCRdb's copy has only in-frame clones and lacks some. The table lists 35,000 to 45,000 clones, 80% to 90% of them singletons. Study observations and caveats: Immune responses induced by vaccination arose in approximately 93% of the patients.

Stated time point: week 5, during vaccination. What each vaccine dose contained was 300 ug of mutant IDH1 20-mer peptide, accompanied by topical imiquimod. With respect to this clone: Its antigen is still unknown.

This clonotype was obtained from a man in his forties or fifties with glioma. The genes are TRBV18 and TRBJ1-2; TRBD1 matches at 9 bases. Specimen: PBMCs, collected from a glioma patient whose treatment included an IDH1 peptide vaccine. CDR3 protein: CASSPGTGSNSGGYTF. The CDR3 bases are TGTGCCAGCTCCCCCGGGACAGGGAGTAATTCTGGCGGCTACACCTTC.